What follows are 25 T cell receptor beta chains derived from one specimen sequenced in a study of T-cell reconstitution after alpha-beta-depleted transplantation in children. Preparation of the TCRbeta library used unique molecular identifiers. TCRdb re-analysed the PCR reads in MiXCR, keeping a single row per CDR3 protein. Altogether 500,000 to 650,000 distinct CDR3 sequences are present, approximately 10% being singletons, with the ten largest covering 12% to 15%. Source: PBMCs, mostly from graft donor cells, taken 180 days after TCRalphabeta/CD19-depleted stem cell transplant. These receptors all come from a female patient aged 2-15 years who had a stem cell transplant for aplastic anemia, so the T cells may come from the graft donor.

In this sample, this clonotype turned up a few times. The V and J genes are TRBV19 and TRBJ2-1, with 7 bases identical to TRBD2. Germline lookup yields CDR1 LNHDA and CDR2 SQIVND (reference sequence). CDR3 size: 15 residues. J was trimmed by 4 bases and V by 5 bases; bases with no gene match: 8. CDR3 residues: CASSVSGQPYNEQFF. CDR3 DNA: TGTGCCAGTAGTGTTAGCGGGCAGCCTTACAATGAGCAGTTCTTC.

The rearrangement uses TRBV30 and TRBJ2-1; TRBD2 aligns across 13 bases. Germline-derived CDR1 and CDR2 are GTSNPN and SVGIG (reference sequence). V gave up 5 bases and J gave up 6 bases; unmatched junction bases: 4. This CDR3 spans 14 amino acids. The CDR3 bases are TGTGCCTGGGACGGACTAGCGGGAGTCAATGAGCAGTTCTTC. Protein product: CAWDGLAGVNEQFF.

The chain combines TRBV7-2 with TRBJ2-7; the D is unclear. This CDR3 comprises 12 residues. Trimming stripped 5 bases from V and 5 bases from J, with 10 bases between. Germline V CDR1 and CDR2: SGHTA, FQGNSA. CDR3 DNA sequence: TGTGCCAGCAGCCACAGACCAGACGAGCAGTACGTC. It yields the protein CASSHRPDEQYV.

J is TRBJ2-6 and V is TRBV20-1; D call uncertain. This CDR3 contains 15 residues. The V gene lost 7 bases and the J gene lost 0 bases, with 13 bases spanning the gap. In germline, CDR1 is DFQATT, CDR2 SNEGSKA (reference sequence). As DNA, the CDR3 is TGCAGTGTCCAAAAACCGCGCTCTGGGGCCAACGTCCTGACTTTC. This encodes CSVQKPRSGANVLTF.

The gene calls are TRBV7-2 and TRBJ2-7; D remains ambiguous. The CDR3 is made up of 12 amino acids. The germline V and J ends were trimmed by 3 bases and 4 bases, with 7 bases remaining between them. Germline V CDR1 and CDR2: SGHTA, FQGNSA. As DNA, the CDR3 is TGTGCCAGCAGCTTGACGAAATACGAGCAGTACTTC. Protein: CASSLTKYEQYF.

This chain uses TRBV5-6 with TRBJ1-1; D is unresolved. The CDR3 has 15 amino acids. Looked up from germline, CDR1 is SGHDT and CDR2 is YYEEEE. The V and J ends lost 0 bases and 1 base respectively, with 10 bases between them. The CDR3 bases are TGTGCCAGCAGCTTGGCGGGGTGGGCGAACACTGAAGCTTTCTTT. Its protein product is CASSLAGWANTEAFF.

This clonotype turned up a few times. The genes are TRBV10-3 and TRBJ2-5; D is unresolved. CDR3 length: 16 residues. Trimming took 2 bases from V and 2 from J, leaving 15 bases between them. Germline loops: CDR1 ENHRY, CDR2 SYGVKD. Written as DNA, the CDR3 is TGTGCCATCAGTGAGGCCCTTCTTCCAGTTCAAGAGACCCAGTACTTC. This encodes CAISEALLPVQETQYF.

The chain uses TRBV9 and TRBJ1-2, with no clear D. The V end was cut by 5 bases, the J end by 4 bases, with 12 bases between. Germline values: CDR1 SGDLS, CDR2 YYNGEE. The CDR3 consists of 13 residues. The CDR3 DNA reads as TGTGCCAGCAGTCAGCACGGCCCCTATGGCTACACCTTC. This codes for CASSQHGPYGYTF.

This clonotype has a handful of counts. The chain couples TRBV11-2 to TRBJ2-7; 7 positions agree with TRBD2. The junction had 7 bases not matched to a gene; V was cut back by 2 bases and J by 3 bases. The CDR3 totals 15 residues. Germline values: CDR1 SGHAT, CDR2 FQNNGV. The CDR3 loop reads CASSLNAGEGYEQYF. CDR3 bases: TGTGCCAGCAGCTTAAATGCGGGGGAGGGCTACGAGCAGTACTTC.

This clonotype has a handful of counts. The rearrangement joins TRBV5-1 to TRBJ2-5; 10 nucleotides match TRBD2. The trim removed 2 bases at V and 5 bases at J, leaving 6 bases unmatched. CDR1 and CDR2 (germline): SGHRS, YFSETQ. This CDR3 comprises 15 residues. The CDR3 reads CASSFPSGSLETQYF. DNA for the CDR3: TGCGCCAGCAGCTTCCCTAGCGGGAGTTTGGAGACCCAGTACTTC.

This chain links TRBV27 with TRBJ2-6, with a tentative D call TRBD2 (5 bases). CDR1 is MNHEY, CDR2 SMNVEV, per germline (reference sequence). The V end was cut by 2 bases, the J end by 2 bases, with 7 bases between. The CDR3 has 15 residues. In nucleotides, the CDR3 is TGTGCCAGCAGTTTAGTGGAGGCTGGGGCCAACGTCCTGACTTTC. Protein product: CASSLVEAGANVLTF.

The rearrangement uses TRBV7-6 and TRBJ2-1; the match to TRBD2 covers 7 bases. CDR1 and CDR2 from the germline V gene are SGHVS and FNYEAQ. V was pared by 1 base and J by 7 bases, with 7 bases of the junction left unmatched. This CDR3 contains 15 residues. The CDR3 DNA is TGTGCCAGCAGCTTAGTTTCGGGAGGACTAAATGAGCAGTTCTTC. It is translated as CASSLVSGGLNEQFF.

The CDR3 loop reads CATSDSDRASPNQPQHF. The CDR3 nucleotides are TGTGCCACCAGTGATTCCGACAGGGCCTCTCCAAATCAGCCCCAGCATTTT. The chain has TRBV24-1 and TRBJ1-5, with TRBD1 matching over 7 bases. V shed 2 bases and J 4 bases; nucleotides not matched to a gene: 10. The germline V gene encodes CDR1 KGHDR and CDR2 SFDVKD. This CDR3 region has 17 residues.

This clonotype was detected many times. The V gene is TRBV7-2, the J gene TRBJ1-1; D is possibly TRBD1 (5 bases). CDR3 length: 14 amino acids. Germline values: CDR1 SGHTA, CDR2 FQGNSA. V dropped 5 bases and J dropped 5 bases, with 15 bases sitting between them. This CDR3 is CASSAWRGGTEAFF. Here the CDR3 DNA reads TGTGCCAGCAGCGCCTGGCGGGGCGGTACTGAAGCTTTCTTT.

V is TRBV7-2 and J is TRBJ2-7, with D perhaps being TRBD1 or TRBD2 (5 bases each). The CDR3 sequence is 15 residues long. V lost 1 base, J lost 9 bases, and 19 bases lay in between. Per germline, CDR1 SGHTA and CDR2 FQGNSA. CDR3 in DNA: TGTGCCAGCAGCTTAGATAATGGGGCAGGTGGGGGGCAGTACTTC. Its translation: CASSLDNGAGGGQYF.

The V gene is TRBV12-3 or TRBV12-4, the J gene TRBJ1-4; a weak D match, TRBD1 (5 bases). Trimming left V 4 bases short and J 9 bases short, with 9 bases between. The length of the CDR3 is 12 residues. The CDR3 coding sequence is TGTGCCAGCAGTTACCGACAGAAAAAACTGTTTTTT. This encodes CASSYRQKKLFF.

This clonotype appeared a few times. V is TRBV7-8 and J is TRBJ1-4; D remains unclear. Germline CDR1 SGHVS, CDR2 FQNEAQ. The germline V and J ends were trimmed by 2 bases and 8 bases, with 24 bases remaining between them. This CDR3 has 18 amino acids. DNA of the CDR3: TGTGCCAGCAGCTTAAGTTTCCCCTCCGCAAGGGCGAGAGAAAAACTGTTTTTT. Translation: CASSLSFPSARAREKLFF.

The J gene is TRBJ2-3, the V gene TRBV20-1; 9 nucleotides align to TRBD1. After removal of 5 bases from V and 7 bases from J, the junction contained 13 bases not matched to a gene. The CDR3 sequence is 15 residues long. Germline assignment: CDR1 DFQATT and CDR2 SNEGSKA (reference sequence). CDR3 bases: TGCAGTGCTCTTGGGGGGACAGGGCCTTATAATACGCAGTATTTT. This sequence encodes CSALGGTGPYNTQYF.

This clonotype was observed at least ten times. V usage is TRBV7-8 and J usage is TRBJ2-5, with no clear D. Trimming cost V 3 bases and J 5 bases, with 10 bases left between them. Looked up from germline, CDR1 is SGHVS and CDR2 is FQNEAQ. The CDR3 is 13 residues long. The CDR3 DNA follows: TGTGCCAGCAGCTTTGGCCTGAGGGAGACCCAGTACTTC. Translation: CASSFGLRETQYF.

V gene TRBV5-1 combines with J gene TRBJ1-1, with D possibly TRBD1 on 6 matching bases. Germline V gives CDR1 SGHRS, CDR2 YFSETQ. V lost 4 bases to trimming and J lost 3 bases, with 7 bases between them. CDR3 size: 12 residues. This CDR3 reads CASSRTDTEAFF. The CDR3 DNA follows: TGCGCCAGCAGCCGGACAGACACTGAAGCTTTCTTT.

This clonotype has only a few counts. The chain combines TRBV28 with TRBJ2-7; D is uncertain. Trimming left V 1 base short and J 1 base short, with 11 bases between. This CDR3 has 15 residues. CDR1 and CDR2 from the germline V gene are MDHEN and SYDVKM. The CDR3 sequence: CASSLSSYLSYEQYF. DNA for the CDR3: TGTGCCAGCAGTTTATCGTCCTACCTTTCCTACGAGCAGTACTTC.

The gene calls are TRBV15 and TRBJ1-1; 11 bases line up with TRBD1. The length of the CDR3 is 15 residues. The germline V gene encodes CDR1 LNHNV and CDR2 YYDKDF (reference sequence). The V segment lost 1 base and the J segment 6 bases; nucleotides outside the gene matches: 4. CDR3 region: CATSRVGQGAAEAFF. The CDR3 region has the DNA TGTGCCACCAGCAGAGTTGGACAGGGGGCCGCTGAAGCTTTCTTT.

In its sample, this clonotype was seen a few times. The chain is built from TRBV7-8 and TRBJ1-6; D is possibly TRBD1 (5 bases). The CDR3 consists of 16 residues. Trimming shortened V by 5 bases and J by 3 bases, and 14 bases separated the two germline ends. The germline CDR1 and CDR2 sequences are SGHVS and FQNEAQ. The CDR3 region is CASSPRWGLYNSPLHF. DNA for the CDR3: TGTGCCAGCAGCCCCCGGTGGGGCCTCTATAATTCACCCCTCCACTTT.

This clonotype was found a few times. The V call is TRBV10-2, the J call TRBJ2-1; 10 positions match TRBD2. With 7 bases clipped from V and 10 bases from J, the junction kept 7 bases outside the gene matches. CDR1 is WSHSY and CDR2 is SAAADI in the germline V gene. This CDR3 has 13 residues. The CDR3 coding sequence is TGCGCCAGCAATCTAGCGGGAGCGTCCGAGCAGTTCTTC. It encodes CASNLAGASEQFF.

This chain connects TRBV7-9 to TRBJ2-1; no reliable D call. The V gene lost 0 bases and the J gene lost 3 bases, with 12 bases spanning the gap. This CDR3 contains 16 residues. Germline V gene data show CDR1 as SEHNR and CDR2 as FQNEAQ (reference sequence). The CDR3 bases are TGTGCCAGCAGCTTAGCAGGCGGTTACGTCTACAATGAGCAGTTCTTC. This encodes CASSLAGGYVYNEQFF.